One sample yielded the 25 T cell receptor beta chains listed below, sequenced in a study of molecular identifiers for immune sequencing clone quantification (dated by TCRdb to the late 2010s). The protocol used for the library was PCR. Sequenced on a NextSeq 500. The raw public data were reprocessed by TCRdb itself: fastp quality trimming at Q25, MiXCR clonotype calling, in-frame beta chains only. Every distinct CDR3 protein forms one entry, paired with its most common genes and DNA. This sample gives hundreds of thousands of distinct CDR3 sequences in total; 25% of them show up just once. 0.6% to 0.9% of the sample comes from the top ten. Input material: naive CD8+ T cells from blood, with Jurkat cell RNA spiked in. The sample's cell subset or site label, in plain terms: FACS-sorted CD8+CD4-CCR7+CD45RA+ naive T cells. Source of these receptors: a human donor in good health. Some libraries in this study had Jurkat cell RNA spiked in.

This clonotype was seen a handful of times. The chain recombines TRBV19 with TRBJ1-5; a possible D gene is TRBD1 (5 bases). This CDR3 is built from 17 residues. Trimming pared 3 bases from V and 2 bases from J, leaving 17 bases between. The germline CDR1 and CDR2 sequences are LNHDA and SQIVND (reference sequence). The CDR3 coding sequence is TGTGCCAGTAGTATTACAGGATTGGGTTACGGCAATCAGCCCCAGCATTTT. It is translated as CASSITGLGYGNQPQHF.

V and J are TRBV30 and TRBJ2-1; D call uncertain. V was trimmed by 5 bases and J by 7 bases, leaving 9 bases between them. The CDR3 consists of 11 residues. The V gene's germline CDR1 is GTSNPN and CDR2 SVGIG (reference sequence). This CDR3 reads CAWGIGNEQFF. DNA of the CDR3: TGTGCCTGGGGGATCGGAAATGAGCAGTTCTTC. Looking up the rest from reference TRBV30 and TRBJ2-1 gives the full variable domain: SQTIHQWPATLVQPVGSPLSLECTVEGTSNPNLYWYRQAAGRGLQLLFYSVGIGQISSEVPQNLSASRPQDRQFILSSKKLLLSDSGFYLCAWGIGNEQFFGPGTRLTVL.

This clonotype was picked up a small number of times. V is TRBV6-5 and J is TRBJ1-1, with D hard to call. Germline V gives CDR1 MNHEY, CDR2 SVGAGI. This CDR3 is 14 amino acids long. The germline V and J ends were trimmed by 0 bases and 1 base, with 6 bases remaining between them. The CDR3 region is CASSYSDQNTEAFF. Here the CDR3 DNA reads TGTGCCAGCAGTTACTCGGACCAGAACACTGAAGCTTTCTTT.

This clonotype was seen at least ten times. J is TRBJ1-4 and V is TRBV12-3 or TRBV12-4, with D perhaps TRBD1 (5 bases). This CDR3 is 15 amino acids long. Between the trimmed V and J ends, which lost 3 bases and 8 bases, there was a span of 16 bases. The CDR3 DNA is TGTGCCAGCAGTTTTGGGCGGTCAGGGCGCGAAAAACTGTTTTTT. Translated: CASSFGRSGREKLFF.

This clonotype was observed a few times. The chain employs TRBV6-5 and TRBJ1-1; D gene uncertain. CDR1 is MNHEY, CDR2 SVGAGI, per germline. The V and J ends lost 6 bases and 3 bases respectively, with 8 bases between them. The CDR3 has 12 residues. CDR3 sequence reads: CASRGWDTEAFF. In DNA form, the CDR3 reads TGTGCCAGCAGGGGCTGGGACACTGAAGCTTTCTTT.

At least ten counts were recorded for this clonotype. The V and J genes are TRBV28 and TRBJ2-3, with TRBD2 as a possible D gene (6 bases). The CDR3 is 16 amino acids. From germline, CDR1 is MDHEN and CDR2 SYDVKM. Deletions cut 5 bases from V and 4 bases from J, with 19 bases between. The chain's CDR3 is CASSTGTPWVPDTQYF. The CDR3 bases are TGTGCCAGCAGTACCGGGACTCCCTGGGTCCCAGATACGCAGTATTTT.

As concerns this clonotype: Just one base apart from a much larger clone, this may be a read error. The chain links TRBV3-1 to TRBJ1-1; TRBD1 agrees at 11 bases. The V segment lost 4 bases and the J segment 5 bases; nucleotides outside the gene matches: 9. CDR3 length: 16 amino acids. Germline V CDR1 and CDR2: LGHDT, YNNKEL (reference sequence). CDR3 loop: CASSLPGTGGSTEAFF. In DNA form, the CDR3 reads TGTGCCAGCAGCCTCCCCGGGACAGGGGGATCGACTGAAGCTTTCTTT.

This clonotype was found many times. CDR3 nucleotide sequence: TGTGCCAGCAGCTTAGTAGGGCCCGCGGGGGCTCTTGAGACCCAGTACTTC. Protein: CASSLVGPAGALETQYF. The chain has TRBV7-6 and TRBJ2-5; tentatively, D is TRBD2 (7 bases). The CDR3 extends over 17 amino acids. Germline-derived CDR1 and CDR2 are SGHVS and FNYEAQ. The germline V and J ends were trimmed by 1 base and 5 bases, with 20 bases remaining between them.

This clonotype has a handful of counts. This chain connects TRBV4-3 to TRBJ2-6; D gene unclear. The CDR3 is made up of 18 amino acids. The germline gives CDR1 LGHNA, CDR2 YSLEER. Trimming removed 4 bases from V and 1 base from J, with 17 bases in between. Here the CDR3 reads CASSPLRYGESGANVLTF. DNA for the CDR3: TGCGCCAGCAGCCCTCTAAGGTATGGGGAATCTGGGGCCAACGTCCTGACTTTC.

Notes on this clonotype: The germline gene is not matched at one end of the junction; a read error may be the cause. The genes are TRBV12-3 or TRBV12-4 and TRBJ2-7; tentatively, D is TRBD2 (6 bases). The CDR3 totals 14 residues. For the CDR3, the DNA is TGTGCCGGCGGTTTAGCGGCAGGGAGCTACGAGCGGTACTTC. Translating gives CAGGLAAGSYERYF.

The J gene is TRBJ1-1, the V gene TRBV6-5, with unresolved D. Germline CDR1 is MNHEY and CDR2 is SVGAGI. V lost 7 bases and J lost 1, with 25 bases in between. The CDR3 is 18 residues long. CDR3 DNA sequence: TGTGCCAGCAAGGAGAGACTTGGAGGACGAGGGCCGAACACTGAAGCTTTCTTT. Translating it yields CASKERLGGRGPNTEAFF.

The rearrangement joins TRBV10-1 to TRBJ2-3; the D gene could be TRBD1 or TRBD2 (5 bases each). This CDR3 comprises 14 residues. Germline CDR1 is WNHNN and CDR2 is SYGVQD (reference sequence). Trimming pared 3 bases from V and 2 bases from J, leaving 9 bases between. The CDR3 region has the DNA TGCGCCAGCAGTGATGGGGGTGCCACAGATACGCAGTATTTT. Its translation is CASSDGGATDTQYF.

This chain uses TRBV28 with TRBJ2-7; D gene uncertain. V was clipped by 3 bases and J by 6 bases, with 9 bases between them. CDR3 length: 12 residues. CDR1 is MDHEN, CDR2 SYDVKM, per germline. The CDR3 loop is CASSFGDCEQYF. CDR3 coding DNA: TGTGCCAGCAGTTTCGGAGACTGCGAGCAGTACTTC.

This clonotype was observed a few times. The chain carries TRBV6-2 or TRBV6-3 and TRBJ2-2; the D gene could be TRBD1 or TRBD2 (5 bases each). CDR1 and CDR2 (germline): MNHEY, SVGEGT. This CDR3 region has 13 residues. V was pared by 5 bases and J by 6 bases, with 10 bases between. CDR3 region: CASSRDVPGELFF. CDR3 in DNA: TGTGCCAGCAGTCGGGACGTACCCGGGGAGCTGTTTTTT.

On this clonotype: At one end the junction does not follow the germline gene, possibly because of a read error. As DNA, the CDR3 is TGCACCTCTTTAATAGTGGGGAACAATGAGCGGTTCTTC. Encoded protein: CTSLIVGNNERFF. This chain connects TRBV29-1 to TRBJ2-1; D gene unclear. Germline lookup yields CDR1 SQVTM and CDR2 ANQGSEA. This CDR3 spans 13 amino acids.

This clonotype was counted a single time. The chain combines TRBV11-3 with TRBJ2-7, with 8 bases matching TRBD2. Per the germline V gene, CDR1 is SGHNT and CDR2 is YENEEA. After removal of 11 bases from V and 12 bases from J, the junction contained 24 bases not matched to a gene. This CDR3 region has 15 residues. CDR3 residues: CAGPSVSAGGSARYF. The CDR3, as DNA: TGTGCCGGCCCCAGTGTTTCGGCGGGGGGATCCGCGCGGTACTTC. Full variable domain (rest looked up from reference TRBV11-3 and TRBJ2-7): EAGVVQSPRYKIIEKKQPVAFWCNPISGHNTLYWYLQNLGQGPELLIRYENEEAVDDSQLPKDRFSAERLKGVDSTLKIQPAELGDSAVYLCAGPSVSAGGSARYFGPGTRLTVT.

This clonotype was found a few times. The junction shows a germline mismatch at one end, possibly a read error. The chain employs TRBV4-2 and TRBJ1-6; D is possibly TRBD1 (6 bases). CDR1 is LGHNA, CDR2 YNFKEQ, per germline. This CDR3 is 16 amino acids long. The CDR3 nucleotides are TGTGCCAGCGGCCATACAGTACAGGGAACGGATTCACCCCTCCACTTT. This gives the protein CASGHTVQGTDSPLHF.

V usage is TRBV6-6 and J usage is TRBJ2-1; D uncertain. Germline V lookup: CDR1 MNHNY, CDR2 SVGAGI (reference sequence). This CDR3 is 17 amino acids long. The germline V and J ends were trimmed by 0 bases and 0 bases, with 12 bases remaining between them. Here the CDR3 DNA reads TGTGCCAGCAGTTACTCTGGGTCTTCCAGCTCCTACAATGAGCAGTTCTTC. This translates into CASSYSGSSSSYNEQFF.

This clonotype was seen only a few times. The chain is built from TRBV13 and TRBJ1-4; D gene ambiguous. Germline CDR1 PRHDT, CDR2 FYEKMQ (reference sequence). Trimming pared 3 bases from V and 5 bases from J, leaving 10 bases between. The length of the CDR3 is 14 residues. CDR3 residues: CASSFRTENEKLFF. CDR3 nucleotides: TGTGCCAGCAGCTTTCGGACTGAGAATGAAAAACTGTTTTTT.

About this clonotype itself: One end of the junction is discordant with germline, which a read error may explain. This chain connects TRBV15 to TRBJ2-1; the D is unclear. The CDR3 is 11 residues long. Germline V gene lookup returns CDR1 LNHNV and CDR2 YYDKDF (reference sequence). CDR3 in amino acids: CATSRFNQQFF. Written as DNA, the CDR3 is TGTGCCACCAGCAGGTTCAATCAGCAGTTCTTC. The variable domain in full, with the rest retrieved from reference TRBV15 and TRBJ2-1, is DAMVIQNPRYQVTQFGKPVTLSCSQTLNHNVMYWYQQKSSQAPKLLFHYYDKDFNNEADTPDNFQSRRPNTSFCFLDIRSPGLGDTAMYLCATSRFNQQFFGPGTRLTVL.

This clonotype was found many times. The DNA of the CDR3 is TGTGCCAGCAGTGATATGTTAGCTGAAGCTTTCTTT. Protein: CASSDMLAEAFF. The chain uses TRBV2 and TRBJ1-1; D unresolved. CDR3 length: 12 amino acids. V was clipped by 3 bases and J by 6 bases, with 8 bases between them. Looked up from germline, CDR1 is SNHLY and CDR2 is FYNNEI.

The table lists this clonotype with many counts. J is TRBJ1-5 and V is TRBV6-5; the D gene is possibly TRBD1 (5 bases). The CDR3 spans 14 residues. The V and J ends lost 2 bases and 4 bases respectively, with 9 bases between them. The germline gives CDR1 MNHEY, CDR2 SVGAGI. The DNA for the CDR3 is TGTGCCAGCAGTTACGACCGGACAAATCAGCCCCAGCATTTT. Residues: CASSYDRTNQPQHF.

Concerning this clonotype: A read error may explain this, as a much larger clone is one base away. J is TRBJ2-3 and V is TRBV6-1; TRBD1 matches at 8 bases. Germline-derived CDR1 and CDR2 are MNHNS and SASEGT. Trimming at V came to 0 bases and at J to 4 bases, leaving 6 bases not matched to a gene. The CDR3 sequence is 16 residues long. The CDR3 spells CASSEARRGLADTQYF. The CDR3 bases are TGTGCCAGCAGTGAAGCGCGCAGGGGGCTGGCAGATACGCAGTATTTT.

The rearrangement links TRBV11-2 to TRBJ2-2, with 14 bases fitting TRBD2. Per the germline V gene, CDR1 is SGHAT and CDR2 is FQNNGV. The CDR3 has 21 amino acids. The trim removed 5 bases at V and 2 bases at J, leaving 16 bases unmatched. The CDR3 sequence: CASSPILGSGTSGGNTGELFF. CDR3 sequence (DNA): TGTGCCAGCAGCCCCATTCTGGGATCCGGGACTAGCGGGGGAAACACCGGGGAGCTGTTTTTT.

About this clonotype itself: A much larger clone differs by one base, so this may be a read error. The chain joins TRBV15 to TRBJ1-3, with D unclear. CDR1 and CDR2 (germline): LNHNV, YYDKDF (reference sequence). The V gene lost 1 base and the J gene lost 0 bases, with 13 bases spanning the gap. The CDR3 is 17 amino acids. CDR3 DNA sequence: TGTGCCACCAGCAGAGTTCCGGCAGCATACTCTGGAAACACCATATATTTT. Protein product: CATSRVPAAYSGNTIYF.